This T cell receptor (beta chain) came from a study of OX40 agonist ivuxolimab in advanced cancers. V shed 6 bases and J shed 5 bases, with 14 bases lying between them. This CDR3 region has 15 residues. CDR1 is MNHNS, CDR2 SASEGT, per germline. This clone was seen a few times. TCRdb's copy holds only in-frame clones and misses some; the assay was immunoSEQ multiplex PCR. The data hold tens of thousands of clones, with roughly 87% observed a single time. This rearrangement joins TRBV6-1 to TRBJ1-6; D may be TRBD1 (5 bases). The source was CD4+ or CD8+ T cells sorted from blood, collected in a trial of the OX40 agonist ivuxolimab. The sequence was collected from an adult with an advanced solid tumor such as melanoma, head and neck, liver or kidney cancer. The CDR3 DNA is TGTGCCAGCAGGACGGGGACGCAGGATAATTCACCCCTCCACTTT. The encoded protein is CASRTGTQDNSPLHF.